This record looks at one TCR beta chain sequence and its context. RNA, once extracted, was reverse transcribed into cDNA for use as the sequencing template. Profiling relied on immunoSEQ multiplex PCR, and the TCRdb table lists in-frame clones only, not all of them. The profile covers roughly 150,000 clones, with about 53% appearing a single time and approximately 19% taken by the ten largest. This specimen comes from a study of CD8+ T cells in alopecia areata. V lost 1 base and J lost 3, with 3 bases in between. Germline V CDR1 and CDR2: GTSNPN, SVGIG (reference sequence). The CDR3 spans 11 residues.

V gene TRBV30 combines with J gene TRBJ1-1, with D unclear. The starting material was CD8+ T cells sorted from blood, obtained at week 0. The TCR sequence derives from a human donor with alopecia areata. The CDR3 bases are TGTGCCTGGAGTGCGGACACTGAAGCTTTCTTT. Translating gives CAWSADTEAFF.